This T cell receptor (beta chain) was recorded in a study of shared clonotypes between healthy human individuals. About the research overall: With ages of 18 to 49, the donors were a couple of women and a few men.

Clones were sequenced by immunoSEQ multiplex PCR, and TCRdb holds only the in-frame ones, with some missing. The table has approximately 1,500,000 clones, approximately 97% seen once; the top ten hold roughly 1.2%. Adults of Caucasian background living in Nashville, Tennessee made up all donors. CDR3 length: 14 amino acids. Germline lookup yields CDR1 SGHAT and CDR2 FQNNGV. V shed 5 bases and J shed 0 bases, with 8 bases lying between them. The chain employs TRBV11-2 and TRBJ2-4; no clear D gene. Sequencing input: naive CD4+ T cells sorted from blood. As to subset: CD45RA+ positively selected. The TCR sequence derives from a man aged 30 to 45 in good health. The CDR3 region is CASSVELAKNIQYF. The CDR3 region has the DNA TGTGCCAGCAGCGTCGAACTAGCCAAAAACATTCAGTACTTC.